This passage covers 10 T cell receptor beta chains from one sample sequenced in a study of blood T cell repertoires in COVID-19. The repertoire was sequenced with immunoSEQ multiplex PCR; TCRdb's copy has only in-frame clones and lacks some. The data show some 150,000 clones, 86% seen once. Sequenced input: peripheral blood. Receptor source: a man between 70 and 80 years old with acute or convalescent COVID-19.

The chain links TRBV14 to TRBJ1-4; D not certain. Trimming stripped 3 bases from V and 8 bases from J, with 13 bases between. The CDR3 spans 14 residues. In germline, CDR1 is SGHDN, CDR2 FVKESK. The CDR3: CASSQGARAEKLFF. CDR3 nucleotide sequence: TGTGCCAGCAGCCAGGGAGCACGAGCGGAAAAACTGTTTTTT.

This chain joins TRBV12-3 or TRBV12-4 and TRBJ1-5; possibly TRBD1 for D (6 bases). The germline V and J ends were trimmed by 5 bases and 6 bases, with 8 bases remaining between them. CDR3 length: 12 residues. In DNA form, the CDR3 reads TGTGCCAGCAGTGCAGGGGTTCAGCCCCAGCATTTT. This sequence encodes CASSAGVQPQHF.

This clone was counted only a few times. The chain couples TRBV6-2 or TRBV6-3 to TRBJ2-5; D is unresolved. The CDR3 sequence is 12 residues long. Germline CDR1 and CDR2: MNHEY and SVGEGT. Trimming removed 4 bases from V and 3 bases from J, with 6 bases in between. Written as DNA, the CDR3 is TGTGCCAGCAGTTTCCAGAAAGAGACCCAGTACTTC. Amino acids: CASSFQKETQYF.

V gene TRBV27 combines with J gene TRBJ1-6; no reliable D call. Trimming shortened V by 0 bases and J by 6 bases, and 12 bases separated the two germline ends. The CDR3 spans 16 residues. Germline lookup yields CDR1 MNHEY and CDR2 SMNVEV (reference sequence). CDR3 loop: CASSLSHRSPNSPLHF. The CDR3 bases are TGTGCCAGCAGTTTATCACATCGTTCCCCTAATTCACCCCTCCACTTT.

The rearrangement uses TRBV19 and TRBJ1-3, with TRBD1 as a possible D gene (5 bases). V was shortened by 5 bases and J by 3 bases, with 11 bases between the two germline ends. CDR3 length: 14 residues. Germline CDR1 LNHDA, CDR2 SQIVND (reference sequence). CDR3 protein: CASSGGLLGNTIYF. CDR3 bases: TGTGCCAGTAGTGGGGGACTGCTTGGAAACACCATATATTTT.

The genes are TRBV5-6 and TRBJ2-5; perhaps TRBD2 as D (5 bases). The germline gives CDR1 SGHDT, CDR2 YYEEEE. The V end was cut by 0 bases, the J end by 5 bases, with 17 bases between. The CDR3 extends over 16 amino acids. CDR3 nucleotides: TGTGCCAGCAGCTTGGACGTGTCGGGGTTCGCGGAGACCCAGTACTTC. Translation: CASSLDVSGFAETQYF.

The rearrangement links TRBV6-5 to TRBJ2-7, with a possible D match to TRBD2 (6 bases). Germline lookup yields CDR1 MNHEY and CDR2 SVGAGI. There are 15 residues in the CDR3. Trimming left V 2 bases short and J 3 bases short, with 14 bases between. Written as DNA, the CDR3 is TGTGCCAGCAGTTACACCTCGGGACTCATCTACGAGCAGTACTTC. It is translated as CASSYTSGLIYEQYF.

This clone has just one count. The chain combines TRBV3-1 (or the pseudogene TRBV3-2) with TRBJ2-5, with a tentative D call TRBD2 (6 bases). The germline CDR1 and CDR2 sequences are LGHDT and YNNKEL (reference sequence). Between the trimmed V and J ends, which lost 1 base and 5 bases, there was a span of 14 bases. The CDR3 has 15 residues. The CDR3 DNA follows: TGTGCCAGCAGCCAAGGTGGCTGGGGGAGGGAGACCCAGTACTTC. Amino acids: CASSQGGWGRETQYF.

The chain is built from TRBV5-1 and TRBJ2-7; 12 bases are a match to TRBD2. V lost 3 bases to trimming and J lost 6 bases; unmatched junction nucleotides: 10. The V gene's germline CDR1 is SGHRS and CDR2 YFSETQ. This CDR3 has 16 amino acids. The CDR3 bases are TGCGCCAGCAGCTCGGGACTAGCGGGTTTGGGGCGCGAGCAGTACTTC. This translates into CASSSGLAGLGREQYF.

In its sample, this clone was seen once. This chain links TRBV5-1 with TRBJ1-3; D may be TRBD1 (5 bases). V dropped 4 bases and J dropped 8 bases, with 10 bases sitting between them. This CDR3 is 12 amino acids long. Germline-derived CDR1 and CDR2 are SGHRS and YFSETQ. CDR3 sequence: CASSPAGDTIYF. CDR3 bases: TGCGCCAGCAGCCCGGCGGGGGACACCATATATTTT.